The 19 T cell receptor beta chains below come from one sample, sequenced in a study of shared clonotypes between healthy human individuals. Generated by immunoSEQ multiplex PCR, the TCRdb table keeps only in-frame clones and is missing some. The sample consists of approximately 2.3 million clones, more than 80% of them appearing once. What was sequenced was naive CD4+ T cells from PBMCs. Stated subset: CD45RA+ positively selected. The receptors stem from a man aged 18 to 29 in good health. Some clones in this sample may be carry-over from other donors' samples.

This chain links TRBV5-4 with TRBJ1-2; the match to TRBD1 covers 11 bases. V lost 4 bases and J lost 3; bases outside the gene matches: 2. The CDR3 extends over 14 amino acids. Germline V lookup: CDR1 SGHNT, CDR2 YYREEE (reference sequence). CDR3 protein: CASSRTGGDYGYTF. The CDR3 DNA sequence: TGTGCCAGCAGCAGGACAGGGGGCGACTATGGCTACACCTTC.

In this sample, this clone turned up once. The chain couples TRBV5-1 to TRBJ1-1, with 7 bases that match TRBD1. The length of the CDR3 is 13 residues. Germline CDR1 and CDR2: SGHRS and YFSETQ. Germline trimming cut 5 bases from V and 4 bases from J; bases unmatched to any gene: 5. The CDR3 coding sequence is TGCGCCAGCAGGGGTCCAGGGGGCACTGAAGCTTTCTTT. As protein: CASRGPGGTEAFF.

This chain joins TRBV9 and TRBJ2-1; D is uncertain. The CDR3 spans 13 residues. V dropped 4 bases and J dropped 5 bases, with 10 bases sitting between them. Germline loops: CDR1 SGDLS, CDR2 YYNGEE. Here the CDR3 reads CASSPTLNNEQFF. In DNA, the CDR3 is TGTGCCAGCAGCCCGACCCTAAACAATGAGCAGTTCTTC.

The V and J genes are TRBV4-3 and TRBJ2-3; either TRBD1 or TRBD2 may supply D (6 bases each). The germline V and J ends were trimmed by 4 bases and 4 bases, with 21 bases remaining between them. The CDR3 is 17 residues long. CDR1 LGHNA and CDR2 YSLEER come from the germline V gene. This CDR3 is CASSPSIGRGRPDTQYF. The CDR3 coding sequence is TGCGCCAGCAGCCCGAGTATAGGTAGGGGGAGGCCAGATACGCAGTATTTT.

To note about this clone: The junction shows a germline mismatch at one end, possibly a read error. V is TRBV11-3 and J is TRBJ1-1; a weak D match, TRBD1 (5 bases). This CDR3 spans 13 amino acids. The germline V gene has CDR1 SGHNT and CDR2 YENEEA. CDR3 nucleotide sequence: TGTGCCAGCAGCTTAGAGCGGGGCACTGAAGCTCTCTTT. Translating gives CASSLERGTEALF.

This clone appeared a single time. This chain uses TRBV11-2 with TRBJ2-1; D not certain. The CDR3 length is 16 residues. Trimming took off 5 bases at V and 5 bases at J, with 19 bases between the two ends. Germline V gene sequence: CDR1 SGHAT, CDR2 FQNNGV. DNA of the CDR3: TGTGCCAGCAGCCCCGCCAGCGTTCTGTCCCACAATGAGCAGTTCTTC. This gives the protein CASSPASVLSHNEQFF.

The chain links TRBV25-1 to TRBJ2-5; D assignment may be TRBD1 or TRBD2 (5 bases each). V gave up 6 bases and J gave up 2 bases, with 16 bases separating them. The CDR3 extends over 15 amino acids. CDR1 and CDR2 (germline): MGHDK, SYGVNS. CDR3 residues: CASRYPGTGQETQYF. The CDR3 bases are TGTGCCAGCAGGTACCCCGGGACGGGGCAAGAGACCCAGTACTTC.

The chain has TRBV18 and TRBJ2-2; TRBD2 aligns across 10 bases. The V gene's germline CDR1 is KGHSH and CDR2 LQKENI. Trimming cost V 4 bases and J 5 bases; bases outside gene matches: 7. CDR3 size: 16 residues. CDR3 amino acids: CASSQLAGSKTGELFF. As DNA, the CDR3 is TGTGCCAGCTCACAACTAGCGGGAAGTAAGACCGGGGAGCTGTTTTTT.

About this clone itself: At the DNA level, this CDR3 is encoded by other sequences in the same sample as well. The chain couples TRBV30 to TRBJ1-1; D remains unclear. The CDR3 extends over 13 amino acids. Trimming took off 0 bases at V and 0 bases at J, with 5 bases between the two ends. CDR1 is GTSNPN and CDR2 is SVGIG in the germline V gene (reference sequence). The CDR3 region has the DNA TGTGCCTGGAGTGTTTCAGTGAACACTGAAGCTTTCTTT. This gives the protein CAWSVSVNTEAFF. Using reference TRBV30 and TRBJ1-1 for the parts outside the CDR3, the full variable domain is SQTIHQWPATLVQPVGSPLSLECTVEGTSNPNLYWYRQAAGRGLQLLFYSVGIGQISSEVPQNLSASRPQDRQFILSSKKLLLSDSGFYLCAWSVSVNTEAFFGQGTRLTVV.

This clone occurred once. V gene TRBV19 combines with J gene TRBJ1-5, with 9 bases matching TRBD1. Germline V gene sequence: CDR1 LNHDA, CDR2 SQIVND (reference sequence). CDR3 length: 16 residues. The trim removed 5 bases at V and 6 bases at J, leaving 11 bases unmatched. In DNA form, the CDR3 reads TGTGCCAGTAGTCCCTCGGGGGACAGGGTTCGTCAGCCCCAGCATTTT. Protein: CASSPSGDRVRQPQHF.

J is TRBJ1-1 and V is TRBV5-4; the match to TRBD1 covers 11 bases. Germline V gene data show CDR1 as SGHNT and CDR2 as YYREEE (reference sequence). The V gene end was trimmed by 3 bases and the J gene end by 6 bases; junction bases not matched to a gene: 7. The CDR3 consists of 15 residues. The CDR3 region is CASSSTGQGESEAFF. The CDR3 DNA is TGTGCCAGCAGCTCAACGGGACAGGGGGAATCTGAAGCTTTCTTT. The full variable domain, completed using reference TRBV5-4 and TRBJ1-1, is ETGVTQSPTHLIKTRGQQVTLRCSSQSGHNTVSWYQQALGQGPQFIFQYYREEENGRGNFPPRFSGLQFPNYSSELNVNALELDDSALYLCASSSTGQGESEAFFGQGTRLTVV.

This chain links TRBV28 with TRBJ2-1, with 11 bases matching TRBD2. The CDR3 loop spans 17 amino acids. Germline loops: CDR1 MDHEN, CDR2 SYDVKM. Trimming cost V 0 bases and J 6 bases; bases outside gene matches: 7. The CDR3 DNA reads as TGTGCCAGCAGTTTATGGCAACTAGCGGGAGAGGGCAATGAGCAGTTCTTC. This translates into CASSLWQLAGEGNEQFF. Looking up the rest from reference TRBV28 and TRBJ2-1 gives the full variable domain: DVKVTQSSRYLVKRTGEKVFLECVQDMDHENMFWYRQDPGLGLRLIYFSYDVKMKEKGDIPEGYSVSREKKERFSLILESASTNQTSMYLCASSLWQLAGEGNEQFFGPGTRLTVL.

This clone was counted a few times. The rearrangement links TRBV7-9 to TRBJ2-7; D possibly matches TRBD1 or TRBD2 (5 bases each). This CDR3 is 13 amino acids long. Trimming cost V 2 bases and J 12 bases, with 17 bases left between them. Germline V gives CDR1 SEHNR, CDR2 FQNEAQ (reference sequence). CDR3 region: CASSLSGDSNPYF. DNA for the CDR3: TGTGCCAGCAGCTTAAGCGGTGACAGCAACCCGTACTTC.

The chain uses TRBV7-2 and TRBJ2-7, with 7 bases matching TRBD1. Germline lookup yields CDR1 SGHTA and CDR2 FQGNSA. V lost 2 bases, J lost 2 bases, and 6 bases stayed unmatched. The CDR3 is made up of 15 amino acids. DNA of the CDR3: TGTGCCAGCAGCTTACTTTGGCAGGGGGCCTACGAGCAGTACTTC. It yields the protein CASSLLWQGAYEQYF. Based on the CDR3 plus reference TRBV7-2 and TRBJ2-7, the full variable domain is GAGVSQSPSNKVTEKGKDVELRCDPISGHTALYWYRQSLGQGLEFLIYFQGNSAPDKSGLPSDRFSAERTGGSVSTLTIQRTQQEDSAVYLCASSLLWQGAYEQYFGPGTRLTVT.

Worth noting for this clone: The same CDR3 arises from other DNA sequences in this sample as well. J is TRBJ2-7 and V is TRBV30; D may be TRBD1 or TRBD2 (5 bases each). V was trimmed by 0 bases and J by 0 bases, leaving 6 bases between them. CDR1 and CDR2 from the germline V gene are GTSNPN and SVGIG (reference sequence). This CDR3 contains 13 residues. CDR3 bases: TGTGCCTGGAGTGTGGGGGTCTCCTACGAGCAGTACTTC. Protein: CAWSVGVSYEQYF.

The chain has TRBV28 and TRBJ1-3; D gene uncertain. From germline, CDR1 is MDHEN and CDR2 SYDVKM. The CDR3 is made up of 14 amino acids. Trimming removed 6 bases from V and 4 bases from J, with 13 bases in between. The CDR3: CASSPVGGGNTIYF. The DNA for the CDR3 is TGTGCCAGCAGCCCCGTCGGAGGGGGAAACACCATATATTTT.

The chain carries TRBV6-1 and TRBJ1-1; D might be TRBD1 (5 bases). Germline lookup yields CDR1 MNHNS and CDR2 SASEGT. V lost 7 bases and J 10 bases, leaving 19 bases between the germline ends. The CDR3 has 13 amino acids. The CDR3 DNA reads TGTGCCAGCACGTTGACAGCCACCGTTGTAGCTTTCTTT. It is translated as CASTLTATVVAFF.

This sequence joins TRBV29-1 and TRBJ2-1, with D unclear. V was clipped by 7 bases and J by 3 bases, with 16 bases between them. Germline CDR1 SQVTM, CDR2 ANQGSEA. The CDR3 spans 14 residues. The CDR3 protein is CSASRADIYNEQFF. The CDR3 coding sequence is TGCAGCGCAAGCCGCGCCGATATCTACAATGAGCAGTTCTTC.

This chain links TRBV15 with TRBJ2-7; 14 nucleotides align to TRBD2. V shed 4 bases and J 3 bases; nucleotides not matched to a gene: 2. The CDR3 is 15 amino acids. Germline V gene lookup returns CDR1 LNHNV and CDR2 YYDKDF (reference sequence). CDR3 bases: TGTGCCACCAGCATGGGACTAGCGGGAGTCTACGAGCAGTACTTC. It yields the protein CATSMGLAGVYEQYF.